This note documents a single T cell receptor beta chain sequence. This record comes from a study of blood T cell repertoires in COVID-19. Study summary: Donors in the United States, Italy and Spain gave samples during acute or convalescent COVID-19. Sources were T cells, B-cell-depleted T cells, or PBMCs; the material itself was cDNA or gDNA.

Germline CDR1 KGHSH, CDR2 LQKENI. The V end was cut by 0 bases, the J end by 4 bases, with 21 bases between. The CDR3 is 19 amino acids. In the original processing: Reference gene primers were amplified, and this amplification served to estimate nucleated cell counts. Generated by immunoSEQ multiplex PCR, the TCRdb table keeps only in-frame clones and is missing some. Clonal size and the V and J genes are those of that table, whereas D and trimming came from the DNA. The sample includes 150,000 or so clones, 90% to 95% of them seen just once. The receptor was isolated from a man aged 50 to 60 with acute or convalescent COVID-19. The sample comprised peripheral blood. The V call is TRBV18, the J call TRBJ2-2, with D possibly TRBD2 on 5 matching bases. CDR3 sequence reads: CASSPPKMGNRGGTGELFF. The CDR3 DNA reads TGTGCCAGCTCACCACCGAAGATGGGGAACCGGGGTGGCACCGGGGAGCTGTTTTTT.